This T cell receptor beta chain appears in the sequencing data of a study of cytotoxic CD8 clonotypes in ibrutinib-treated CLL. General observations from the study: The clonality went up when patients responded to ibrutinib and dropped back toward baseline at progression. Public clonotypes (which were uncommon) either contracted or remained stable on treatment. Sampling times, which were not matched between the groups, differed between sustained-remission patients and progressing patients.

Depths of 1 in 200,000 to 1 in 1 million T cells were the sequencing target. The method was immunoSEQ multiplex PCR; TCRdb's version includes in-frame clones alone and lacks a portion of them. Among approximately 350,000 clones listed, approximately 67% were seen once. Germline values: CDR1 MNHEY, CDR2 SMNVEV (reference sequence). V was cut by 2 bases and J by 7 bases, with 9 bases left in between. This CDR3 has 12 amino acids. On this clone itself: Its specificity is not known. In the same sample, other DNA sequences code for this CDR3.

The chain carries TRBV27 and TRBJ2-7; D may be TRBD2 (5 bases). The material sequenced was PBMCs, taken after 36 months of ibrutinib treatment. This clonotype was sampled from a human donor with chronic lymphocytic leukemia. CDR3 bases: TGTGCCAGCAGTTTACCCGGCGGGGAGCAGTACTTC. This sequence encodes CASSLPGGEQYF.